This entry describes one T cell receptor beta chain. Antigen: not known. The trim removed 1 base at V and 0 bases at J, leaving 11 bases unmatched. From germline, CDR1 is LNHDA and CDR2 SQIVND (reference sequence). The CDR3 runs to 18 residues. The PCR was carried out with 60 Vbeta primers and 13 Jbeta primers. Authors' analysis steps: A later analysis counted 80 million or so unique TCR beta chains, 10 million to 12 million shared. Assay: immunoSEQ multiplex PCR; the TCRdb copy retains only in-frame clones and omits some. From that table come the V and J calls and clone size; the DNA was used to work out D and trimming. This listing includes around 150,000 clones. This sample is part of a study of cytomegalovirus exposure and HLA in healthy donors. Notes on the study in general: In a later analysis, about 17,000 TCR beta sequences were associated with HLA alleles at 0.05 false discovery rate. Across donors, presence/absence analyses took sequencing depth to be roughly uniform. Earlier findings revealed that most TCR beta V segments proved productive either about 87% or about 30% of the time.

The chain recombines TRBV19 with TRBJ1-1; 7 bases are shared with TRBD1. This sequence was found in a man in his thirties or forties in good health and CMV-seronegative. The specimen was PBMCs. CDR3 region: CASSIVPMTGILNTEAFF. The CDR3 DNA reads TGTGCCAGTAGTATAGTTCCCATGACAGGGATATTGAACACTGAAGCTTTCTTT.